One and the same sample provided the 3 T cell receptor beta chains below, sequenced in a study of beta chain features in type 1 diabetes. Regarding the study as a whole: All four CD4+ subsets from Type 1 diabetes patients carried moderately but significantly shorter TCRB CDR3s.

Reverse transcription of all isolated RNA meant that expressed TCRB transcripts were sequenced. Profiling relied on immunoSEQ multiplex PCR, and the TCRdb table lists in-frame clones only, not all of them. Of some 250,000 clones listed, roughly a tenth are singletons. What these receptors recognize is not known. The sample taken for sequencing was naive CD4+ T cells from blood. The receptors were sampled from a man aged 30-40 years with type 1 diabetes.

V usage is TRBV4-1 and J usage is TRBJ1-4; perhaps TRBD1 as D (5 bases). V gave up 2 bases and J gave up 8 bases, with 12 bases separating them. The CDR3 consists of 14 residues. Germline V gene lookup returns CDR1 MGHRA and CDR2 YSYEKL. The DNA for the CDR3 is TGCGCCAGCAGCCAATCGGGGGGACGGGAAAAACTGTTTTTT. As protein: CASSQSGGREKLFF.

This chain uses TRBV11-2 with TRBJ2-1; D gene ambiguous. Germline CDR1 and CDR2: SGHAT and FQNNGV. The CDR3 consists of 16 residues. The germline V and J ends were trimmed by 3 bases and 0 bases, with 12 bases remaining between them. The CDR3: CASSFLIQSSYNEQFF. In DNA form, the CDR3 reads TGTGCCAGCAGCTTTTTAATACAGAGCTCCTACAATGAGCAGTTCTTC.

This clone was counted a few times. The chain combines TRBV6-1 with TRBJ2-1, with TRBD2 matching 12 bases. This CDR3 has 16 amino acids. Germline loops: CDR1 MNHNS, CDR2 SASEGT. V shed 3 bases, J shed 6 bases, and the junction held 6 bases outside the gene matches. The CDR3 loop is CASSDQLAGGSNEQFF. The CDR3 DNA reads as TGTGCCAGCAGTGACCAACTAGCGGGGGGTTCCAATGAGCAGTTCTTC.